The 5 T cell receptor beta chains below all came from one sample that was sequenced in a study of read filtering for tumor transcriptome and immune sequencing. This library used roughly 0.4 ug RNA and molecular barcoded adaptors spanning alpha/delta and beta/gamma chains. TCRdb re-derived calls from the reads in MiXCR, one entry per CDR3 protein. The sample consists of under 50,000 distinct CDR3 sequences, about an eighth of them appearing once. Sequenced: a population of CD138-negative cells sorted from bone marrow. These receptor sequences come from a donor at least 40 years old with multiple myeloma.

This clonotype was found a few times. Just one base apart from a much larger clone, this may be a read error. The chain combines TRBV5-5 with TRBJ2-7; D ambiguous. Germline V gene data show CDR1 as SGHKS and CDR2 as YYEKEE (reference sequence). Trimming left V 4 bases short and J 3 bases short, with 17 bases between. This CDR3 is 15 amino acids long. Here the CDR3 reads CASSPNIAISYEQYF. As DNA, the CDR3 is TGTGCCAGCAGCCCGAATATTGCCATAAGCTACGAGCAGTACTTC.

This clonotype was counted at least ten times. The chain couples TRBV14 to TRBJ2-7; possible D gene TRBD1, 6 bases. Trimming pared 2 bases from V and 6 bases from J, leaving 17 bases between. Germline V gene data show CDR1 as SGHDN and CDR2 as FVKESK. CDR3 length equals 15 residues. CDR3 protein: CASSQLRGSLSEQYF. For the CDR3, the DNA is TGTGCCAGCAGCCAACTCAGGGGATCCCTTAGCGAGCAGTACTTC.

As for this clonotype: It may be a read error: a sequence one base away is much more abundant. The genes are TRBV6-1 and TRBJ2-4; 11 bases fit TRBD2. Germline V gene sequence: CDR1 MNHNS, CDR2 SASEGT. CDR3 length: 16 amino acids. The J segment lost 8 bases and the V segment lost 3 bases, leaving 9 bases of the junction unmatched. The CDR3 nucleotides are TGTGCCAGCAGTGAGACTAGCGGGATTAGCCAAGACATTCAGTACTTC. As protein: CASSETSGISQDIQYF.

As regards this clonotype: A read error is the likely source, as a far larger clone sits one nucleotide away. The chain links TRBV7-2 to TRBJ2-1; 10 nucleotides match TRBD2. Per the germline V gene, CDR1 is SGHTA and CDR2 is FQGNSA. The CDR3 contains 18 residues. CDR3 in amino acids: CASSRPTRSLAGEGEQSF. The CDR3 region has the DNA TGTGCCAGCAGCCGCCCTACCAGGTCGCTAGCGGGAGAAGGTGAGCAGTCCTTC.

The sample holds many counts of this clonotype. This sequence joins TRBV18 and TRBJ2-7; a weak D match, TRBD2 (6 bases). This CDR3 has 14 amino acids. V lost 3 bases to trimming and J lost 2 bases, with 11 bases between them. The V gene's germline CDR1 is KGHSH and CDR2 LQKENI. The CDR3 DNA follows: TGTGCCAGCTCACCTTGGGACTCAGCCTACGAGCAGTACTTC. This encodes CASSPWDSAYEQYF. Variable domain in full (rest from reference TRBV18 and TRBJ2-7): NAGVMQNPRHLVRRRGQEARLRCSPMKGHSHVYWYRQLPEEGLKFMVYLQKENIIDESGMPKERFSAEFPKEGPSILRIQQVVRGDSAAYFCASSPWDSAYEQYFGPGTRLTVT.